This is a list of T cell receptor beta chains from one sample in a study of T cells in Graves' hyperthyroidism and ophthalmopathy. A single record per CDR3 protein comes from TCRdb applying MiXCR to the multiplex PCR reads. There are 500,000 to 600,000 distinct CDR3 sequences in the sample; around 42% occur only once, and more than 7.5% lies in the top ten. Sequenced material: peripheral blood or thyroid tissue (not recorded which). Receptor source: a woman between 18 and 30 years old with Graves' hyperthyroidism. CDR3s include the opening cysteine and the closing phenylalanine or tryptophan. A D gene is named only where the DNA matches it firmly. A clone size is listed for some rows: how often the clone was seen (once, few, many), or a class if it is expanded.

14 TRBJ2-7 TRBV27 few NA CASSTHENSYEQYF TGTGCCAGCAGTACTCACGAAAACTCCTACGAGCAGTACTTC
14 TRBJ1-5 TRBV2 NA NA CASVTHGGNQPQHF TGTGCTAGTGTCACACATGGGGGCAATCAGCCCCAGCATTTT
14 TRBJ2-5 TRBV7-8 once NA CASSLASGEETQYF TGTGCCAGCAGCTTAGCTTCGGGTGAAGAGACCCAGTACTTC
14 TRBJ2-2 TRBV6-6 few TRBD1 CASSETGGPGELFF TGTGCCAGCAGTGAGACAGGGGGGCCCGGGGAGCTGTTTTTT
13 TRBJ1-1 TRBV7-9 many NA CASSLVGRTEAFF TGTGCCAGCAGCTTAGTAGGGAGAACTGAAGCTTTCTTT
13 TRBJ2-2 TRBV10-3 NA NA CAIIRENTYELFF TGTGCCATCATTCGGGAAAACACCTACGAGCTGTTTTTT
13 TRBJ1-4 TRBV15 many NA CATSRDSGEKLFF TGTGCCACCAGCAGAGATTCAGGGGAAAAACTGTTTTTT
15 TRBJ2-7 TRBV10-2 many NA CASSESAEGADEQYF TGCGCCAGCAGTGAGTCAGCGGAAGGGGCAGACGAGCAGTACTTC
13 TRBJ1-1 TRBV2 many TRBD1 CASTRGGVTEAFF TGTGCCAGCACCCGAGGGGGCGTCACTGAAGCTTTCTTT
14 TRBJ2-5 TRBV12-3/TRBV12-4 NA NA CASSLPYSNQPQYF TGTGCCAGCAGTTTACCCTATAGCAATCAGCCCCAGTACTTC
16 TRBJ1-2 TRBV6-5 many NA CASSYDIGPGVRSYTF TGTGCCAGCAGTTACGACATCGGGCCCGGGGTGAGGAGCTACACCTTC
17 TRBJ1-5 TRBV19 many NA CASSIITGGISNQPQHF TGTGCCAGTAGTATAATCACAGGAGGGATCAGCAATCAGCCCCAGCATTTT
17 TRBJ1-2 TRBV12-5 many NA CASGLPWMDSANYGYTF TGTGCTAGTGGTTTGCCATGGATGGACAGCGCGAACTATGGCTACACCTTC
13 TRBJ2-2 TRBV12-3/TRBV12-4 NA TRBD1 CVSSLTGGGELLF TGTGTCAGCAGCCTGACAGGGGGCGGGGAGCTGCTTTTT
16 TRBJ1-2 TRBV12-3/TRBV12-4 NA NA CASSLVIRTDDYGYTF TGTGCCAGCAGTTTGGTTATCAGGACGGACGACTATGGCTACACCTTC
17 TRBJ2-2 TRBV6-5 NA NA CASRTGSLLEVTGELFF TGTGCCAGCAGAACGGGGAGCTTGTTGGAGGTCACCGGGGAGCTGTTTTTT
15 TRBJ2-5 TRBV19 few NA CASSVEPQGGETQYF TGTGCCAGTAGTGTCGAACCCCAGGGAGGAGAGACCCAGTACTTC
13 TRBJ1-2 TRBV7-3 many TRBD1 CASSVGQGTGYTF TGTGCCAGCAGCGTGGGACAGGGGACTGGCTACACCTTC
15 TRBJ2-7 TRBV2 few TRBD1 CASSDLGQGAYEQYF TGTGCCAGCAGTGATTTGGGACAGGGGGCTTACGAGCAGTACTTC
10 TRBJ2-5 TRBV29-1 many TRBD2 CSVRGRGYVF TGCAGCGTACGAGGGAGGGGCTACGTCTTC
16 TRBJ1-2 TRBV7-8 NA TRBD1 CASSLEGTGDAGGYTF TGTGCCAGCAGCTTAGAGGGGACAGGGGACGCGGGTGGCTACACCTTC
14 TRBJ2-3 TRBV20-1 NA TRBD2 CSGPLAGGADAQYF TGCAGTGGTCCTCTAGCGGGAGGAGCAGATGCGCAGTATTTT
15 TRBJ2-7 TRBV19 NA TRBD2 CASSSGRAFGSEQYF TGTGCCAGTAGTAGCGGGAGGGCCTTCGGTAGCGAGCAGTACTTC
16 TRBJ2-2 TRBV12-3/TRBV12-4 NA NA CASRGRDYGYTGELFF TGTGCCAGCAGGGGTCGAGACTATGGCTACACCGGGGAGCTGTTTTTT
12 TRBJ1-1 TRBV5-1 many NA CASSLQGAEAFF TGCGCCAGCAGCCTCCAGGGTGCTGAAGCTTTCTTT
12 TRBJ1-5 TRBV29-1 NA NA CSVGGGNQPQHF TGCAGCGTAGGAGGAGGCAATCAGCCCCAGCATTTT
12 TRBJ2-5 TRBV2 many NA CASPGHPETQYF TGTGCCAGTCCGGGACACCCGGAGACCCAGTACTTC
16 TRBJ1-1 TRBV19 many NA CASTPVAGRRNTEAFF TGTGCCAGTACCCCTGTGGCAGGGCGCCGTAACACTGAAGCTTTCTTT
12 TRBJ1-1 TRBV29-1 NA NA CSLRKANTEAFF TGCAGCTTAAGGAAGGCGAACACTGAAGCTTTCTTT
15 TRBJ2-5 TRBV12-3/TRBV12-4 many NA CASSLARERRETQYF TGTGCCAGCAGTTTAGCCAGGGAAAGACGGGAGACCCAGTACTTC
14 TRBJ1-1 TRBV7-9 many NA CASRLTGENTEAFF TGTGCCAGCAGGTTGACAGGCGAGAACACTGAAGCTTTCTTT